This T cell receptor (beta chain) was profiled in a study of shared clonotypes between healthy human individuals. Whole-study context: A few men and a couple of women, aged 18 to 49, were donors.

Sequencing was performed with immunoSEQ multiplex PCR; in TCRdb, only in-frame clones are kept and a portion is missing. The sample includes 450,000 to 700,000 clones, around 95% of them seen just once. Trimming shortened V by 4 bases and J by 2 bases, and 16 bases separated the two germline ends. This CDR3 has 15 amino acids. Germline assignment: CDR1 SGHDT and CDR2 YYEEEE. Cells designated naive CD8 were CD45RO-negative and were positively selected for CCR7, with terminally differentiated effector memory CD45RA+ cells excluded. Sequencing input: naive CD8+ T cells sorted from blood. This receptor was obtained from a woman aged 25 to 45 in good health. The rearrangement links TRBV5-6 to TRBJ2-7; no clear D gene. The CDR3 coding sequence is TGTGCCAGCAGCAGCTCCCCGCCTCGGGCCTACGAGCAGTACTTC. It specifies CASSSSPPRAYEQYF.